The 6 T cell receptor beta chains in this list originate from one sample, sequenced in a study of T cell responses to AZD1222 COVID-19 vaccine (TCRdb year 2021). The library was generated by the immunoSEQ multiplex PCR assay. TCRdb carries this immuneACCESS record with in-frame sequences only. Its versions omit some clonotypes, under half of them owing to an unresolved V gene in the studies checked, with the rest unexplained. The sample data list around 97,000 clones, and 90% to 95% of these were observed just once. About 41% of the sample rests with the top ten. The time point label here, explained by the study, means: baseline before first vaccination. This specimen consisted of peripheral blood, obtained on day 0 of AZD1222 vaccination. The origin of the receptors is an adult in good health.

The chain is built from TRBV5-4 and TRBJ1-1; no reliable D call. The CDR3 runs to 15 residues. CDR1 is SGHNT and CDR2 is YYREEE in the germline V gene (reference sequence). Between the trimmed V and J ends, which lost 1 base and 5 bases, there was a span of 15 bases. Here the CDR3 DNA reads TGTGCCAGCAGCTTGTCAACGCCTTCTCAGACTGAAGCTTTCTTT. The encoded protein is CASSLSTPSQTEAFF.

V is TRBV30 and J is TRBJ1-4; D is possibly TRBD1 (5 bases). The CDR3 is 15 residues long. Germline V gives CDR1 GTSNPN, CDR2 SVGIG (reference sequence). The germline V and J ends were trimmed by 0 bases and 5 bases, with 13 bases remaining between them. Here the CDR3 reads CAWSVRGGWNEKLFF. CDR3 DNA sequence: TGTGCCTGGAGTGTTCGCGGGGGGTGGAATGAAAAACTGTTTTTT. Full variable domain (rest looked up from reference TRBV30 and TRBJ1-4): SQTIHQWPATLVQPVGSPLSLECTVEGTSNPNLYWYRQAAGRGLQLLFYSVGIGQISSEVPQNLSASRPQDRQFILSSKKLLLSDSGFYLCAWSVRGGWNEKLFFGSGTQLSVL.

The chain joins TRBV19 to TRBJ1-4; 7 bases agree with TRBD1. The CDR3 extends over 16 amino acids. Losses at the gene ends were 6 bases for V and 10 bases for J; bases not matched to a gene: 17. Germline assignment: CDR1 LNHDA and CDR2 SQIVND (reference sequence). CDR3 nucleotide sequence: TGTGCCAGTAGGTCGACAGGGCAAGGGGGCGAGGTAAAACTGTTTTTT. It encodes CASRSTGQGGEVKLFF.

The chain employs TRBV11-2 and TRBJ2-1, with TRBD1 as a possible D gene (5 bases). This CDR3 comprises 15 residues. CDR1 and CDR2 from the germline V gene are SGHAT and FQNNGV. The V end lost 6 bases, the J end lost 1 base, and 13 bases lay between the germline ends. The CDR3 DNA follows: TGTGCCAGCAGTCCCGACAGACCTTCCTACAATGAGCAGTTCTTC. This gives the protein CASSPDRPSYNEQFF.

The chain couples TRBV6-5 to TRBJ2-7, with no clear D. Germline V gives CDR1 MNHEY, CDR2 SVGAGI. This CDR3 comprises 16 residues. Deletions cut 0 bases from V and 8 bases from J, with 20 bases between. As DNA, the CDR3 is TGTGCCAGCAGTTACTCGATACAGTTTAGCCCTACGAAGCAGTACTTC. Protein sequence: CASSYSIQFSPTKQYF.

The chain links TRBV6-5 to TRBJ2-5; D might be TRBD1 (6 bases). Trimming removed 7 bases at V and 3 bases at J, with 9 bases between. This CDR3 has 12 amino acids. The germline V gene has CDR1 MNHEY and CDR2 SVGAGI. This chain's CDR3 is CASTPGEETQYF. The CDR3, as DNA: TGTGCCAGCACTCCAGGGGAAGAGACCCAGTACTTC.